This TCR beta chain was sequenced for a study of T-cell memory formation after mild COVID-19. Whole-study findings and limits: Mainly CM and EM harbored the contracting CD4+ clones; mainly EMRA harbored the CD8+ ones. Clones that contracted from day 15 to 85 had balanced CD4/CD8; later expanders were CD4+ biased. SARS-CoV-2 specificity was not confirmed for second-wave clones peaking on day 37.

TCRdb reprocessed the 5' RACE reads with MiXCR, giving one entry per CDR3 protein. The data contain 75,000 to 90,000 distinct CDR3 sequences, roughly 14% of them singletons. This clonotype was seen a few times. The antigen is undetermined. V was cut by 3 bases and J by 4 bases, with 11 bases left in between. From germline, CDR1 is SGHTA and CDR2 FQGNSA. The CDR3 runs to 14 residues. Material: PBMCs or a T cell subset sorted from them (not recorded which). The chain recombines TRBV7-2 with TRBJ2-3, with D hard to call. The receptor was isolated from an adult woman who had mild COVID-19 (a few samples of this study predate the infection). Cell type and time point are not known. The CDR3 loop is CASSFKLDPDTQYF. The CDR3 DNA reads TGTGCCAGCAGCTTTAAATTAGACCCAGATACGCAGTATTTT.